This T cell receptor beta chain was observed in a study of OX40 agonist ivuxolimab in advanced cancers. The CDR3 is 16 residues long. Germline V gives CDR1 SEHNR, CDR2 FQNEAQ (reference sequence). J gave up 5 bases and V 4 bases, and 12 bases lay outside the gene matches. Only in-frame clones appear in the TCRdb table, and some are missing; sequencing was by immunoSEQ multiplex PCR. Among roughly 68,000 clones listed, 80% to 90% were seen once. The receptor was derived from an adult with an advanced solid tumor such as melanoma, head and neck, liver or kidney cancer. J is TRBJ1-2 and V is TRBV7-9; 8 bases fit TRBD1. Material: CD4+ or CD8+ T cells sorted from blood, obtained in a trial of the OX40 agonist ivuxolimab. CDR3 amino acids: CASSSTRQGLEYGYTF. The CDR3 region has the DNA TGTGCCAGCAGCTCAACTAGACAGGGGCTAGAATATGGCTACACCTTC.